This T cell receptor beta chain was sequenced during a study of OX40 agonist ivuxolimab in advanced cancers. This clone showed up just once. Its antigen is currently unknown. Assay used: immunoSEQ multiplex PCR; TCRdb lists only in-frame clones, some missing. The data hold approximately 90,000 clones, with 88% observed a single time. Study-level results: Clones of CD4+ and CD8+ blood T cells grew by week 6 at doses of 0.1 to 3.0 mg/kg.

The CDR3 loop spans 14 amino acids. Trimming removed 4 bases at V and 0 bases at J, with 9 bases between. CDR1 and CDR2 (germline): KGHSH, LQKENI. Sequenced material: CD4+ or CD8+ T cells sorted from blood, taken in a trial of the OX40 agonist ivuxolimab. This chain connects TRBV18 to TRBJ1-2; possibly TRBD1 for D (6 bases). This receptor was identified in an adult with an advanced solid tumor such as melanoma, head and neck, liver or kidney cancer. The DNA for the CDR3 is TGTGCCAGCTCACTTCAGGGGTCTAACTATGGCTACACCTTC. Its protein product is CASSLQGSNYGYTF. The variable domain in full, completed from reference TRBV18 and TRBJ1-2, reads NAGVMQNPRHLVRRRGQEARLRCSPMKGHSHVYWYRQLPEEGLKFMVYLQKENIIDESGMPKERFSAEFPKEGPSILRIQQVVRGDSAAYFCASSLQGSNYGYTFGSGTRLTVV.